The clone carrying this TCR beta chain was detected ten times or more. This specimen belongs to a study of T cells in Graves' hyperthyroidism and ophthalmopathy. Germline V gene lookup returns CDR1 SGHAT and CDR2 FQNNGV. J lost 6 bases, V lost 3 bases, and 7 bases had no gene match. There are 17 residues in the CDR3. TCR beta CDR3 regions were amplified from RNA. A set of HTBI primers served as the primers for a first-round RT-PCR of the TCR CDR3. TCRdb reprocessed the multiplex PCR reads via MiXCR and lists one record per CDR3 protein. Among some 440,000 distinct CDR3 sequences listed, 15% to 18% were seen once.

The chain recombines TRBV11-2 with TRBJ2-1, with 14 bases aligning to TRBD2. Sequencing input: blood. The TCR originated in a woman aged 18-35 years with Graves' hyperthyroidism. The CDR3 loop reads CASSLRLAGGHFNEQFF. For the CDR3, the DNA is TGTGCCAGCAGCTTGCGACTAGCGGGAGGGCATTTCAATGAGCAGTTCTTC.